A single sample is the source of the 26 T cell receptor beta chains below, sequenced in a study of identifying expanded T cells in peripheral blood. Data came from immunoSEQ multiplex PCR; TCRdb stores just in-frame clones and leaves some out. The table includes under 150,000 clones, less than 90% detected once. The sample was blood. The source is a person aged 18 to 70 in good health.

The rearrangement uses TRBV14 and TRBJ2-7; D perhaps matches TRBD2 (5 bases). Germline CDR1 and CDR2: SGHDN and FVKESK. V was shortened by 3 bases and J by 0 bases, with 12 bases between the two germline ends. The CDR3 is 15 amino acids. CDR3 in amino acids: CASSQRGLSSYEQYF. CDR3 DNA: TGTGCCAGCAGCCAGAGAGGGCTAAGCTCCTACGAGCAGTACTTC.

J is TRBJ2-7 and V is TRBV4-2; TRBD2 matches 13 bases. V shed 3 bases, J shed 4 bases, and the junction held 0 bases outside the gene matches. CDR1 is LGHNA and CDR2 is YNFKEQ in the germline V gene. This CDR3 region has 14 residues. The CDR3 bases are TGTGCCAGCAGCCAGGGACTAGCGGGATACGAGCAGTACTTC. Its translation: CASSQGLAGYEQYF.

The CDR3 region is CSAKRRDTDTQYF. CDR3 DNA: TGCAGCGCGAAGAGACGGGACACAGATACGCAGTATTTT. The V call is TRBV29-1, the J call TRBJ2-3, with D perhaps matching TRBD2 (5 bases). The V gene's germline CDR1 is SQVTM and CDR2 ANQGSEA. The CDR3 runs to 13 residues. V was shortened by 7 bases and J by 2 bases, with 13 bases between the two germline ends.

The chain carries TRBV7-3 and TRBJ2-1, with 11 bases aligning to TRBD2. Germline CDR1 is SGHTA and CDR2 is FQGTGA. With V trimmed by 0 bases and J by 7 bases, 5 bases remained unmatched. This CDR3 has 16 residues. The CDR3 region is CASSLTKLAGVNEQFF. The CDR3 DNA reads as TGTGCCAGCAGCTTAACGAAACTAGCGGGAGTTAATGAGCAGTTCTTC.

The J gene is TRBJ1-1, the V gene TRBV14, with 7 bases matching TRBD1. The germline V gene encodes CDR1 SGHDN and CDR2 FVKESK. The CDR3 length is 16 residues. Trimming at V came to 6 bases and at J to 5 bases, leaving 15 bases not matched to a gene. This CDR3 is CASSPRRDRYLTEAFF. In nucleotides, the CDR3 is TGTGCCAGCAGTCCTCGCCGGGACAGATATTTAACTGAAGCTTTCTTT.

The chain employs TRBV19 and TRBJ2-3, with D perhaps TRBD2 (6 bases). Per the germline V gene, CDR1 is LNHDA and CDR2 is SQIVND (reference sequence). The CDR3 runs 15 residues. V shed 7 bases and J shed 0 bases, with 14 bases lying between them. This chain's CDR3 is CASTPRRGSTDTQYF. In nucleotides, the CDR3 is TGTGCCAGTACCCCCCGGAGGGGTAGCACAGATACGCAGTATTTT.

The chain carries TRBV7-9 and TRBJ2-7, with D perhaps TRBD1 (6 bases). CDR1 is SEHNR, CDR2 FQNEAQ, per germline (reference sequence). Trimming cost V 4 bases and J 6 bases, with 22 bases left between them. This CDR3 comprises 16 residues. The CDR3 sequence: CASSSGRGGPTAEQYF. The CDR3 DNA follows: TGTGCCAGCAGCTCGGGGCGAGGGGGACCTACCGCCGAGCAGTACTTC.

The chain combines TRBV5-1 with TRBJ2-2, with TRBD2 identical over 12 bases. CDR3 length: 16 residues. Germline V gene data show CDR1 as SGHRS and CDR2 as YFSETQ. The J segment lost 6 bases and the V segment lost 0 bases, leaving 3 bases of the junction unmatched. CDR3 residues: CASSLALAGGPGELFF. The CDR3 bases are TGCGCCAGCAGCTTGGCCCTAGCGGGGGGGCCCGGGGAGCTGTTTTTT.

This chain uses TRBV7-8 with TRBJ2-1; D uncertain. V lost 3 bases and J 2 bases, leaving 11 bases between the germline ends. In germline, CDR1 is SGHVS, CDR2 FQNEAQ. The CDR3 has 15 residues. CDR3 sequence reads: CASSFRPLTYNEQFF. The DNA of the CDR3 is TGTGCCAGCAGCTTTAGACCTTTGACCTACAATGAGCAGTTCTTC. Using reference TRBV7-8 and TRBJ2-1 for the parts outside the CDR3, the full variable domain is GAGVSQSPRYKVAKRGQDVALRCDPISGHVSLFWYQQALGQGPEFLTYFQNEAQLDKSGLPSDRFFAERPEGSVSTLKIQRTQQEDSAVYLCASSFRPLTYNEQFFGPGTRLTVL.

V gene TRBV5-4 combines with J gene TRBJ2-5, with D perhaps TRBD1 (6 bases). CDR1 and CDR2 (germline): SGHNT, YYREEE (reference sequence). Trimming stripped 5 bases from V and 1 base from J, with 6 bases between. There are 12 residues in the CDR3. The CDR3 bases are TGTGCCAGCAGGGGGGCCCAAGAGACCCAGTACTTC. Translating gives CASRGAQETQYF.

In its sample, this clone was seen once. V gene TRBV10-3 combines with J gene TRBJ1-2, with D possibly being TRBD1 (6 bases). CDR3 length: 15 amino acids. V was clipped by 6 bases and J by 0 bases, with 14 bases between them. The germline CDR1 and CDR2 sequences are ENHRY and SYGVKD. CDR3 residues: CAIRVEDSSNYGYTF. Here the CDR3 DNA reads TGTGCCATCAGGGTCGAGGACAGTTCTAACTATGGCTACACCTTC.

Notes on this clone: Different DNA sequences within this sample yield the same CDR3. V is TRBV7-3 and J is TRBJ2-2, with 7 bases aligning to TRBD1. The CDR3 contains 13 residues. V gave up 4 bases and J gave up 5 bases; unmatched junction bases: 1. Germline values: CDR1 SGHTA, CDR2 FQGTGA. The CDR3: CASSSTGTGELFF. CDR3 DNA: TGTGCCAGCAGCTCGACAGGGACCGGGGAGCTGTTTTTT.

The rearrangement links TRBV5-6 to TRBJ1-4; no firm D call. The V gene lost 0 bases and the J gene lost 5 bases, with 11 bases spanning the gap. The CDR3 contains 15 residues. Germline V CDR1 and CDR2: SGHDT, YYEEEE. This CDR3 is CASSLVPGLNEKLFF. In DNA, the CDR3 is TGTGCCAGCAGCTTGGTGCCAGGTTTAAATGAAAAACTGTTTTTT.

The rearrangement links TRBV5-8 to TRBJ1-2; 9 nucleotides match TRBD1. Germline V gene data show CDR1 as SGHTS and CDR2 as YDEGEE. There are 17 residues in the CDR3. The V and J ends lost 4 bases and 8 bases, in that order; junction bases with no gene match: 18. In DNA, the CDR3 is TGTGCCAGCAGCCCGAGGGACAGGGCGTTATCCGCTAAGGGCTACACCTTC. Translation gives CASSPRDRALSAKGYTF.

The chain combines TRBV6-1 with TRBJ1-2, with TRBD1 as a possible D gene (6 bases). Per the germline V gene, CDR1 is MNHNS and CDR2 is SASEGT. CDR3 size: 14 residues. The V gene lost 2 bases and the J gene lost 4 bases, with 11 bases spanning the gap. CDR3 protein: CASSELGRGYGYTF. Written as DNA, the CDR3 is TGTGCCAGCAGTGAATTAGGCAGGGGCTATGGCTACACCTTC.

The chain uses TRBV11-2 and TRBJ1-2; weak D call: TRBD1 (5 bases). The CDR3 runs 17 residues. CDR1 and CDR2 from the germline V gene are SGHAT and FQNNGV. Trimming left V 2 bases short and J 3 bases short, with 19 bases between. The CDR3 loop reads CASSLSFKAVGDYGYTF. In nucleotides, the CDR3 is TGTGCCAGCAGCTTATCCTTCAAGGCCGTAGGGGACTATGGCTACACCTTC.

The V call is TRBV10-2, the J call TRBJ2-3; 11 bases line up with TRBD1. Trimming took 5 bases from V and 6 from J; bases not matched to a gene: 13. The CDR3 runs 17 residues. Germline V gene data show CDR1 as WSHSY and CDR2 as SAAADI. The CDR3 region has the DNA TGCGCCAGCAGTTCGGGGAGGGGGACAGGGGGTGGGGATACGCAGTATTTT. It translates to CASSSGRGTGGGDTQYF.

This clone was observed a single time. The V call is TRBV29-1, the J call TRBJ2-2; 10 nucleotides agree with TRBD2. V lost 7 bases to trimming and J lost 0 bases; unmatched junction nucleotides: 11. CDR1 is SQVTM, CDR2 ANQGSEA, per germline. This CDR3 has 17 amino acids. This CDR3 reads CSALTSGKSTNTGELFF. CDR3 sequence (DNA): TGCAGCGCCCTAACTAGCGGGAAGTCCACGAACACCGGGGAGCTGTTTTTT.

The V call is TRBV29-1, the J call TRBJ2-7, with TRBD2 identical over 13 bases. With V trimmed by 6 bases and J by 6 bases, 5 bases remained unmatched. Germline values: CDR1 SQVTM, CDR2 ANQGSEA. This CDR3 region has 13 residues. The CDR3 nucleotides are TGCAGCGTACTAGCGGGGGGGCCTGGCGAGCAGTACTTC. It encodes CSVLAGGPGEQYF.

This chain joins TRBV27 and TRBJ1-4; D is perhaps TRBD1 (6 bases). Germline CDR1 MNHEY, CDR2 SMNVEV (reference sequence). This CDR3 has 13 residues. V gave up 5 bases and J gave up 8 bases, with 12 bases separating them. The CDR3 reads CASSKTGTEKLFF. The CDR3 nucleotides read TGTGCCAGCAGTAAAACCGGGACAGAAAAACTGTTTTTT.

This clone was counted once. The gene calls are TRBV7-8 and TRBJ2-6; perhaps TRBD2 as D (6 bases). This CDR3 spans 16 amino acids. The V end was cut by 6 bases, the J end by 1 base, with 13 bases between. Germline-derived CDR1 and CDR2 are SGHVS and FQNEAQ. This CDR3 is CASSPTGVSGANVLTF. Written as DNA, the CDR3 is TGTGCCAGCAGTCCTACGGGGGTTTCTGGGGCCAACGTCCTGACTTTC.

The chain couples TRBV9 to TRBJ1-1; 8 bases agree with TRBD1. Trimming took 5 bases from V and 0 from J; bases not matched to a gene: 6. Germline CDR1 is SGDLS and CDR2 is YYNGEE. The CDR3 loop spans 15 amino acids. CDR3 DNA: TGTGCCAGCAGTAGGACAGGGTCCCTGAACACTGAAGCTTTCTTT. Amino acids: CASSRTGSLNTEAFF. The complete variable domain, with remaining parts taken from reference TRBV9 and TRBJ1-1, reads DSGVTQTPKHLITATGQRVTLRCSPRSGDLSVYWYQQSLDQGLQFLIQYYNGEERAKGNILERFSAQQFPDLHSELNLSSLELGDSALYFCASSRTGSLNTEAFFGQGTRLTVV.

The chain combines TRBV7-2 with TRBJ2-1; 9 nucleotides align to TRBD2. The trim removed 8 bases at V and 6 bases at J, leaving 11 bases unmatched. This CDR3 comprises 15 residues. Germline V CDR1 and CDR2: SGHTA, FQGNSA. CDR3 nucleotides: TGTGCCAGCGCCATGGGCGGGGGGGCAGGCAATGAGCAGTTCTTC. Translation gives CASAMGGGAGNEQFF.

The rearrangement uses TRBV6-6 and TRBJ1-6; no reliable D call. The germline V gene encodes CDR1 MNHNY and CDR2 SVGAGI (reference sequence). The germline V and J ends were trimmed by 0 bases and 14 bases, with 14 bases remaining between them. CDR3 length equals 14 residues. The CDR3, as DNA: TGTGCCAGCAGTTACTCGAGTCCTCCTTGGGCCCTCCACTTT. This sequence encodes CASSYSSPPWALHF.

The chain combines TRBV4-2 with TRBJ2-3, with 7 nucleotides matching TRBD1. J was trimmed by 3 bases and V by 5 bases; bases with no gene match: 5. The CDR3 is 14 amino acids. The germline V gene has CDR1 LGHNA and CDR2 YNFKEQ. CDR3 in amino acids: CASSLNRGTDTQYF. The CDR3 DNA reads as TGTGCCAGCAGCTTAAACAGGGGTACAGATACGCAGTATTTT.

The rearrangement joins TRBV4-2 to TRBJ1-5; D gene ambiguous. The CDR3 consists of 13 residues. CDR1 is LGHNA, CDR2 YNFKEQ, per germline. The germline V and J ends were trimmed by 1 base and 5 bases, with 6 bases remaining between them. DNA of the CDR3: TGTGCCAGCAGCCAAGTTGGATATCAGCCCCAGCATTTT. Translating gives CASSQVGYQPQHF.